The 19 T cell receptor beta chains presented below share a single source sample, sequenced in a study of T-cell reconstitution after alpha-beta-depleted transplantation in children. Preparing the TCRbeta library involved the use of unique molecular identifiers. From the PCR reads, TCRdb called clonotypes with MiXCR, one entry per CDR3 protein. The sample lists around 450,000 distinct CDR3 sequences; more than 9% were seen once. Sequencing was performed on PBMCs, taken before TCRalphabeta/CD19-depleted stem cell transplant. The receptors were gathered from a child aged 2-15 years with inherited bone marrow failure, due to receive a stem cell transplant.

This clonotype appeared many times. The J gene is TRBJ2-1, the V gene TRBV5-1; 10 nucleotides line up with TRBD2. With V trimmed by 4 bases and J by 3 bases, 4 bases remained unmatched. Germline V gene sequence: CDR1 SGHRS, CDR2 YFSETQ. This CDR3 contains 15 residues. Here the CDR3 DNA reads TGCGCCAGCAGCCGGGAGCGGGAGGGCTACAATGAGCAGTTCTTC. Protein: CASSREREGYNEQFF.

This clonotype showed up many times. CDR3 residues: CASSLDSFQETQYF. CDR3 nucleotides: TGCGCCAGCAGCTTGGACAGTTTCCAAGAGACCCAGTACTTC. The chain links TRBV5-1 to TRBJ2-5; D gene unclear. This CDR3 is built from 14 residues. The V and J ends lost 0 bases and 1 base respectively, with 7 bases between them. Germline values: CDR1 SGHRS, CDR2 YFSETQ.

This clonotype was detected many times. The chain joins TRBV29-1 to TRBJ1-3; 8 bases agree with TRBD1. Losses at the gene ends were 4 bases for V and 7 bases for J; bases not matched to a gene: 9. This CDR3 spans 14 amino acids. Germline V gene lookup returns CDR1 SQVTM and CDR2 ANQGSEA. The CDR3 is CSVARTGSGNTIYF. As DNA, the CDR3 is TGCAGCGTTGCTAGGACAGGGAGCGGGAACACCATATATTTT.

The sample holds many counts of this clonotype. The chain recombines TRBV28 with TRBJ2-7; 9 bases match TRBD2. The CDR3 contains 16 residues. Germline CDR1 reads MDHEN; CDR2 reads SYDVKM. V lost 3 bases to trimming and J lost 4 bases; unmatched junction nucleotides: 10. This CDR3 is CASSFELAGGVYEQYF. The CDR3, as DNA: TGTGCCAGCAGTTTCGAATTGGCGGGAGGGGTATACGAGCAGTACTTC.

The table lists this clonotype with many counts. The chain employs TRBV9 and TRBJ2-7, with D perhaps matching TRBD2 (6 bases). The germline V gene has CDR1 SGDLS and CDR2 YYNGEE. The CDR3 runs 14 residues. V shed 2 bases and J shed 4 bases, with 13 bases lying between them. The CDR3 sequence: CASSVFDGTYEQYF. The CDR3 DNA reads as TGTGCCAGCAGCGTTTTTGACGGGACTTACGAGCAGTACTTC.

This sequence joins TRBV20-1 and TRBJ2-1, with 12 bases identical to TRBD2. Germline V CDR1 and CDR2: DFQATT, SNEGSKA (reference sequence). V gave up 5 bases and J gave up 3 bases; unmatched junction bases: 11. The CDR3 length is 17 residues. CDR3 sequence reads: CSAGGTSGFRGYNEQFF. CDR3 nucleotides: TGCAGTGCTGGAGGGACTAGCGGGTTCAGGGGCTACAATGAGCAGTTCTTC.

This clonotype has ten or more counts. The chain links TRBV15 to TRBJ2-1; 9 nucleotides line up with TRBD2. The CDR3 spans 15 residues. V shed 3 bases and J 9 bases; nucleotides not matched to a gene: 9. The germline V gene has CDR1 LNHNV and CDR2 YYDKDF (reference sequence). DNA for the CDR3: TGTGCCACCAGCAGGGGTAGCGGGAGAGTGGCTGAGCAGTTCTTC. This translates into CATSRGSGRVAEQFF.

With regard to this clonotype: An end of the junction differs from the germline gene, which may be a read error. The gene calls are TRBV28 and TRBJ2-1, with 8 bases that match TRBD2. There are 15 residues in the CDR3. CDR1 and CDR2 from the germline V gene are MDHEN and SYDVKM. Here the CDR3 DNA reads TGTGCCAGCAGTTCCAGCGGGAGCTCCTGCAATGAGCAGTTCTTC. Residues: CASSSSGSSCNEQFF.

Many counts were recorded for this clonotype. V gene TRBV7-8 combines with J gene TRBJ1-3, with no clear D. Germline V gives CDR1 SGHVS, CDR2 FQNEAQ. Deletions cut 0 bases from V and 8 bases from J, with 8 bases between. The CDR3 covers 13 residues. CDR3 sequence reads: CASSLAWGYTIYF. The CDR3 DNA reads TGTGCCAGCAGCTTAGCGTGGGGATACACCATATATTTT.

This clonotype was found many times. The chain is built from TRBV12-3 or TRBV12-4 and TRBJ2-4; tentatively, D is TRBD2 (6 bases). Between the trimmed V and J ends, which lost 5 bases and 0 bases, there was a span of 8 bases. This CDR3 contains 14 residues. The CDR3 spells CASSPGLAKNIQYF. The CDR3 DNA sequence: TGTGCCAGCAGTCCGGGACTAGCCAAAAACATTCAGTACTTC.

In regard to this clonotype: Being one base from a much bigger clone, this may be a read error. V and J are TRBV27 and TRBJ2-1; 8 bases match TRBD2. The trim removed 1 base at V and 10 bases at J, leaving 21 bases unmatched. This CDR3 region has 19 residues. Germline lookup yields CDR1 MNHEY and CDR2 SMNVEV (reference sequence). CDR3 bases: TGTGCCAGCAGTTTATGGACAAAAGGGGTGGCGGGAGGACGTGGCGAGCAGTTCTTC. Translation: CASSLWTKGVAGGRGEQFF.

The count of this clonotype is one. A much larger clone differs by one base, so this may be a read error. This chain links TRBV9 with TRBJ2-1; 8 bases agree with TRBD2. This CDR3 spans 19 amino acids. With 1 base clipped from V and 3 bases from J, the junction kept 15 bases outside the gene matches. The germline V gene has CDR1 SGDLS and CDR2 YYNGEE. CDR3 sequence: CASSVYSLPSAGDYNEQFF. CDR3 coding DNA: TGTGCCAGCAGCGTATATTCCCTTCCCTCAGCGGGAGACTACAATGAGCAGTTCTTC.

This clonotype was detected many times. J is TRBJ2-3 and V is TRBV7-2; 7 nucleotides match TRBD2. The germline CDR1 and CDR2 sequences are SGHTA and FQGNSA. With 10 bases clipped from V and 6 bases from J, the junction kept 10 bases outside the gene matches. CDR3 size: 13 residues. CDR3 DNA sequence: TGTGCCACCCAGCGGGACCGGGGGGATACGCAGTATTTT. Translating gives CATQRDRGDTQYF.

This clonotype was detected ten times or more. This sequence joins TRBV9 and TRBJ2-7; TRBD2 matches 7 bases. The V gene end was trimmed by 2 bases and the J gene end by 5 bases; junction bases not matched to a gene: 7. CDR3 size: 14 residues. Germline V gene data show CDR1 as SGDLS and CDR2 as YYNGEE. The CDR3 sequence is CASSVSRETDEQYF. As DNA, the CDR3 is TGTGCCAGCAGCGTCTCGCGGGAGACCGACGAGCAGTACTTC.

This sequence joins TRBV20-1 and TRBJ2-7, with D possibly matching TRBD2 (5 bases). Deletions cut 0 bases from V and 0 bases from J, with 9 bases between. Germline V gene sequence: CDR1 DFQATT, CDR2 SNEGSKA (reference sequence). The CDR3 contains 14 residues. CDR3: CSARDPRGSYEQYF. DNA of the CDR3: TGCAGTGCTAGAGATCCTCGGGGCTCCTACGAGCAGTACTTC.

This clonotype was seen at least ten times. The chain uses TRBV12-3 or TRBV12-4 and TRBJ2-5, with D perhaps matching TRBD1 or TRBD2 (5 bases each). V was clipped by 5 bases and J by 0 bases, with 13 bases between them. This CDR3 comprises 15 residues. The CDR3 nucleotides read TGTGCCAGCAGTGGGGGACGTCCGGACCAAGAGACCCAGTACTTC. Residues: CASSGGRPDQETQYF.

This clonotype has at least ten counts. DNA of the CDR3: TGCGCCAGCAGCCAAGATTTGGGACCATTCAACACCGGGGAGCTGTTTTTT. Amino acid sequence: CASSQDLGPFNTGELFF. The chain is built from TRBV4-3 and TRBJ2-2; either TRBD1 or TRBD2 may supply D (5 bases each). The CDR3 extends over 17 amino acids. The V end was cut by 0 bases, the J end by 2 bases, with 13 bases between. The germline CDR1 and CDR2 sequences are LGHNA and YSLEER.

The genes are TRBV10-3 and TRBJ1-4; D uncertain. Germline lookup yields CDR1 ENHRY and CDR2 SYGVKD. V lost 0 bases and J 7 bases, leaving 9 bases between the germline ends. The CDR3 is made up of 14 amino acids. The CDR3 sequence is CAISESRDTEKLFF. CDR3 DNA sequence: TGTGCCATCAGTGAGTCTAGGGATACTGAAAAACTGTTTTTT.

This clonotype is a singleton in its sample. A much larger clone sits a single nucleotide away, making a read error possible. The chain couples TRBV21-1 to TRBJ2-7. TRBV21-1 is a recognized pseudogene. The CDR3 sequence is 16 residues long. CDR3 nucleotides: TGTGCCAGCAGCAAAGCTATAGAACCACCCACGTACGAGGAGTACTTC. Protein sequence: CASSKAIEPPTYEEYF.